These 4 T cell receptor beta chains were all obtained from the same sample, sequenced in a study of T cell repertoires in cytomegalovirus infection (dated by TCRdb to 2018 to 2020). Sequencing took place on an Illumina HiSeq 1500. TCRdb redid the processing of the public reads, applying fastp at Q25 and MiXCR, and retained in-frame beta chains. Rows are unified per CDR3 protein, each entry keeping the most common DNA and genes. Within this sample are 100,000 to 150,000 distinct CDR3 sequences, with roughly 8.2% of them counted one time only. The ten top clones hold over 9% of the sample. Specimen: PBMCs. Receptors originate from a human donor in good health (CMV status not recorded). Some clones in this sample may be carry-over from other donors' samples.

There are many counts of this clonotype. The J gene is TRBJ1-4, the V gene TRBV2; a possible D gene is TRBD1 (5 bases). This CDR3 contains 14 residues. CDR1 and CDR2 from the germline V gene are SNHLY and FYNNEI. Trimming shortened V by 9 bases and J by 5 bases, and 16 bases separated the two germline ends. CDR3 sequence: CASIRGRTNEKLFF. The CDR3 coding sequence is TGTGCCAGTATTCGGGGCAGGACGAATGAAAAACTGTTTTTT.

This clonotype was detected many times. V usage is TRBV11-2 and J usage is TRBJ1-1; D is unresolved. V dropped 5 bases and J dropped 0 bases, with 4 bases sitting between them. The CDR3 length is 12 residues. In germline, CDR1 is SGHAT, CDR2 FQNNGV. Here the CDR3 DNA reads TGTGCCAGCAGCGTAGTGAACACTGAAGCTTTCTTT. Translation gives CASSVVNTEAFF.

This clonotype was seen ten or more times. The chain joins TRBV7-9 to TRBJ1-4; TRBD1 agrees at 7 bases. V dropped 5 bases and J dropped 7; count of bases not matched to a gene: 4. The CDR3 consists of 13 residues. The germline CDR1 and CDR2 sequences are SEHNR and FQNEAQ (reference sequence). The CDR3 region is CASSGRTGEKLFF. DNA of the CDR3: TGTGCCAGCAGCGGAAGGACAGGTGAAAAACTGTTTTTT.

This clonotype was seen ten or more times. The chain is built from TRBV7-2 and TRBJ2-1, with 9 nucleotides matching TRBD2. V lost 2 bases to trimming and J lost 0 bases; unmatched junction nucleotides: 2. This CDR3 is 16 amino acids long. CDR1 is SGHTA and CDR2 is FQGNSA in the germline V gene. This chain's CDR3 is CASSLLAGLSYNEQFF. The CDR3, as DNA: TGTGCCAGCAGCTTACTAGCGGGGCTCTCCTACAATGAGCAGTTCTTC.